This T cell receptor (beta chain) emerged from a study of cytomegalovirus exposure and HLA in healthy donors. A note on this clone: Its target is unknown. Germline and junction disagree at one end, which may indicate a read error.

Findings and limits, study-wide: Prediction of most subjects' HLA-A and HLA-B alleles by TCR beta sequences was reportedly accurate.

PCR amplification relied on 60 Vbeta primers (plus 13 Jbeta primers). TCRdb's copy holds only in-frame clones and misses some; the assay was immunoSEQ multiplex PCR. This sample carries 130,000 to 150,000 clones, roughly 79% of them seen once, and the ten largest clones take roughly 9.7%. The CDR3 is 17 amino acids. Germline lookup yields CDR1 SGHVS and CDR2 FNYEAQ. The sequence derives from an older woman in good health and CMV-seropositive. V usage is TRBV7-6 and J usage is TRBJ2-1, with TRBD1 matching over 8 bases. The sequenced sample was PBMCs. This chain's CDR3 is CASSPTGGLSSYSEQFF. As DNA, the CDR3 is TGTGCCAGCAGCCCAACAGGGGGATTGAGCTCCTACAGTGAGCAGTTCTTC.